The 15 T cell receptor beta chains below come from one sample, sequenced in a study of blood T cell repertoires in COVID-19. TCRdb keeps only in-frame clones here, not all; method: immunoSEQ multiplex PCR. The data hold some 260,000 clones, with roughly 84% observed a single time. Specimen: peripheral blood. The origin of the receptors is a woman between 40 and 55 years old who had recovered from COVID-19.

The chain couples TRBV29-1 to TRBJ2-5; perhaps TRBD1 as D (5 bases). V was trimmed by 2 bases and J by 4 bases, leaving 14 bases between them. CDR3 size: 14 residues. Germline V gives CDR1 SQVTM, CDR2 ANQGSEA. The CDR3 DNA reads as TGCAGCGTTGAAAGGCGGCCTAGGGGAGAGACCCAGTACTTC. Amino acid sequence: CSVERRPRGETQYF.

This chain joins TRBV10-3 and TRBJ2-3, with 7 bases identical to TRBD1. This CDR3 has 15 residues. The germline CDR1 and CDR2 sequences are ENHRY and SYGVKD. The CDR3 DNA is TGTGTCACAAAAACCCCCGACAGGGGCACAGATACGCAGTATTTT. Protein: CVTKTPDRGTDTQYF.

The chain carries TRBV12-3 or TRBV12-4 and TRBJ2-7; 8 bases map to TRBD1. This CDR3 is built from 13 residues. V trimming: 5 bases; J trimming: 1 base; junction bases outside the gene matches: 1. The CDR3 DNA reads as TGTGCCAGCAGTCAGGGGGCATCCTACGAGCAGTACTTC. Translating gives CASSQGASYEQYF.

The rearrangement joins TRBV5-1 to TRBJ2-7; the match to TRBD1 covers 9 bases. The V and J ends lost 3 bases and 1 base, in that order; junction bases with no gene match: 8. Germline CDR1 reads SGHRS; CDR2 reads YFSETQ. The CDR3 length is 16 residues. CDR3: CASSWETGTGSYEQYF. DNA of the CDR3: TGCGCCAGCAGCTGGGAGACCGGGACAGGGTCCTACGAGCAGTACTTC. Based on the CDR3 plus reference TRBV5-1 and TRBJ2-7, the full variable domain is KAGVTQTPRYLIKTRGQQVTLSCSPISGHRSVSWYQQTPGQGLQFLFEYFSETQRNKGNFPGRFSGRQFSNSRSEMNVSTLELGDSALYLCASSWETGTGSYEQYFGPGTRLTVT.

The chain combines TRBV5-1 with TRBJ2-5; weak D call: TRBD1 (6 bases). Deletions cut 1 base from V and 1 base from J, with 11 bases between. CDR1 is SGHRS, CDR2 YFSETQ, per germline. The CDR3 runs 15 residues. The CDR3 reads CASSLSQGIQETQYF. In DNA form, the CDR3 reads TGCGCCAGCAGCTTGAGCCAGGGGATCCAAGAGACCCAGTACTTC.

This chain joins TRBV4-1 and TRBJ1-3; 9 bases fit TRBD1. The CDR3 is 16 amino acids. The germline V gene has CDR1 MGHRA and CDR2 YSYEKL. The J segment lost 2 bases and the V segment lost 3 bases, leaving 5 bases of the junction unmatched. CDR3 nucleotide sequence: TGCGCCAGCAGCCAGGGACAGGGTAAAGCTGGAAACACCATATATTTT. Translating it yields CASSQGQGKAGNTIYF.

This clone was observed a single time. The chain employs TRBV7-9 and TRBJ2-7, with D possibly matching TRBD1 (6 bases). Germline lookup yields CDR1 SEHNR and CDR2 FQNEAQ (reference sequence). The CDR3 contains 12 residues. V was pared by 5 bases and J by 5 bases, with 10 bases between. CDR3 sequence (DNA): TGTGCCAGCAGCCAAGACAGGAACGAGCAGTACTTC. It codes for CASSQDRNEQYF. The full variable domain, in which reference TRBV7-9 and TRBJ2-7 provide the parts outside the CDR3, is DTGVSQNPRHKITKRGQNVTFRCDPISEHNRLYWYRQTLGQGPEFLTYFQNEAQLEKSRLLSDRFSAERPKGSFSTLEIQRTEQGDSAMYLCASSQDRNEQYFGPGTRLTVT.

This clone has a single count. Other nucleotide sequences in the sample specify the same CDR3. This chain uses TRBV12-3 or TRBV12-4 with TRBJ2-7; D is unclear. V was shortened by 5 bases and J by 4 bases, with 6 bases between the two germline ends. This CDR3 contains 11 residues. The CDR3 nucleotides read TGTGCCAGCAGTCCCAGTTACGAGCAGTACTTC. Protein product: CASSPSYEQYF.

The gene calls are TRBV5-5 and TRBJ2-3; maybe TRBD2 (6 bases). The CDR3 has 14 residues. Trimming cost V 4 bases and J 0 bases, with 9 bases left between them. Germline V gene lookup returns CDR1 SGHKS and CDR2 YYEKEE (reference sequence). CDR3 nucleotide sequence: TGTGCCAGCAGCCCTAGCGCAAGCACAGATACGCAGTATTTT. It specifies CASSPSASTDTQYF. Full variable domain (remainder filled in from reference TRBV5-5 and TRBJ2-3): DAGVTQSPTHLIKTRGQQVTLRCSPISGHKSVSWYQQVLGQGPQFIFQYYEKEERGRGNFPDRFSARQFPNYSSELNVNALLLGDSALYLCASSPSASTDTQYFGPGTRLTVL.

The V and J genes are TRBV9 and TRBJ1-2, with TRBD1 identical over 9 bases. J gave up 2 bases and V 0 bases, and 14 bases lay outside the gene matches. Looked up from germline, CDR1 is SGDLS and CDR2 is YYNGEE. This CDR3 spans 19 amino acids. CDR3 sequence: CASSVERGGQGGWNYGYTF. The CDR3 coding sequence is TGTGCCAGCAGCGTAGAGAGAGGGGGACAGGGCGGATGGAACTATGGCTACACCTTC.

This rearrangement joins TRBV6-5 to TRBJ2-2; D is unclear. CDR3 length equals 14 residues. V was cut by 0 bases and J by 5 bases, with 7 bases left in between. CDR1 MNHEY and CDR2 SVGAGI come from the germline V gene. CDR3 residues: CASSYSIATGELFF. The CDR3 DNA reads TGTGCCAGCAGTTACTCGATTGCGACCGGGGAGCTGTTTTTT.

This chain uses TRBV5-5 with TRBJ2-7; TRBD1 agrees at 10 bases. Losses at the gene ends were 3 bases for V and 4 bases for J; bases not matched to a gene: 7. CDR1 and CDR2 (germline): SGHKS, YYEKEE (reference sequence). CDR3 length equals 15 residues. The CDR3 DNA follows: TGTGCCAGCAGCTCCGACCGGGACAGGGGATACGAGCAGTACTTC. Residues: CASSSDRDRGYEQYF.

V and J are TRBV19 and TRBJ1-4; D possibly corresponds to TRBD1 (6 bases). This CDR3 comprises 14 residues. Germline CDR1 and CDR2: LNHDA and SQIVND (reference sequence). The V end was cut by 3 bases, the J end by 11 bases, with 16 bases between. The CDR3 region is CASSIWTAQTKLFF. The CDR3 nucleotides are TGTGCCAGTAGTATTTGGACAGCCCAAACCAAACTGTTTTTT.

This clone is a singleton in its sample. CDR3 protein: CASSIGRGYGEAFF. The DNA of the CDR3 is TGTGCCAGTAGTATTGGCAGGGGGTACGGTGAAGCTTTCTTT. The chain employs TRBV19 and TRBJ1-1; TRBD1 matches 7 bases. J lost 7 bases, V lost 3 bases, and 8 bases had no gene match. In germline, CDR1 is LNHDA, CDR2 SQIVND (reference sequence). The CDR3 has 14 amino acids.

This chain uses TRBV7-2 with TRBJ2-3; TRBD2 is a possible D gene (6 bases). Germline V gene data show CDR1 as SGHTA and CDR2 as FQGNSA. The V gene lost 5 bases and the J gene lost 1 base, with 13 bases spanning the gap. The CDR3 length is 15 residues. The chain's CDR3 is CASSPPGLRTDTQYF. The CDR3 region has the DNA TGTGCCAGCAGCCCCCCGGGACTCCGCACAGATACGCAGTATTTT.